The sequence of this T cell receptor beta chain was determined in a study of blood T cell repertoires in COVID-19. Study-wide context: Nucleic acid was either cDNA or gDNA, and it came from T cells, B-cell-depleted T cells, or PBMCs.

The CDR3 is 14 amino acids. Germline V CDR1 and CDR2: LNHDA, SQIVND (reference sequence). V was pared by 5 bases and J by 0 bases, with 8 bases between. This clone was recorded only once. The repertoire was sequenced with immunoSEQ multiplex PCR; TCRdb's copy has only in-frame clones and lacks some. The sample has under 85,000 clones, over 70% seen once. This receptor was identified in a man in his fifties with acute or convalescent COVID-19. Sequenced sample: peripheral blood. V usage is TRBV19 and J usage is TRBJ1-3; D is possibly TRBD1 (6 bases). CDR3 residues: CASSGQISGNTIYF. The DNA of the CDR3 is TGTGCCAGTAGTGGACAGATCTCTGGAAACACCATATATTTT.